The sequence of this T cell receptor beta chain was determined in a study of blood T cell repertoires in COVID-19. Study overall: There were acute and convalescent COVID-19 samples, and they came from the United States, Italy and Spain. Nucleic acid was either cDNA or gDNA, and it came from T cells, B-cell-depleted T cells, or PBMCs.

In the original processing: Nucleated cell number was recorded as an estimate derived from reference gene primer amplification. Produced via immunoSEQ multiplex PCR; TCRdb's table is partial and in-frame only. V, J and clone size were drawn from that table, and D and trimming were deduced from the DNA. The data show some 150,000 clones, with 80% seen just once and approximately 13% held by the top ten. The CDR3 sequence is 14 residues long. V was shortened by 2 bases and J by 2 bases, with 9 bases between the two germline ends. The germline CDR1 and CDR2 sequences are KGHSH and LQKENI. On this clone itself: At the DNA level, this CDR3 is encoded by other sequences in the same sample as well.

Sequenced: peripheral blood. This chain joins TRBV18 and TRBJ1-1; D is possibly TRBD1 (6 bases). This TCR was recovered from a man aged 60 to 69 with active or convalescent COVID-19. The CDR3 region is CASSPVQGNTEAFF. The CDR3 nucleotides are TGTGCCAGCTCACCAGTACAGGGAAACACTGAAGCTTTCTTT.